The 3 T cell receptor beta chains given below trace back to one sample, sequenced in a study of blood T cell repertoires in COVID-19. Profiled with immunoSEQ multiplex PCR; TCRdb holds only in-frame clones, not every one. The sample shows some 150,000 clones, more than 75% of them seen only once. The sample consisted of peripheral blood. These receptors came from a man over 45 who had recovered from COVID-19.

The chain recombines TRBV7-2 with TRBJ2-7; 9 bases are shared with TRBD1. With V trimmed by 5 bases and J by 7 bases, 9 bases remained unmatched. The V gene's germline CDR1 is SGHTA and CDR2 FQGNSA. The CDR3 has 14 residues. The CDR3 coding sequence is TGTGCCAGCAGCACGGACAGGGGCTGGGGGGAGCAGTACTTC. It translates to CASSTDRGWGEQYF.

The chain joins TRBV19 to TRBJ1-4, with TRBD1 matching 7 bases. Trimming removed 3 bases from V and 8 bases from J; junction bases left unmatched: 12. This CDR3 contains 16 residues. Per germline, CDR1 LNHDA and CDR2 SQIVND (reference sequence). CDR3 nucleotide sequence: TGTGCCAGTAGTATGGGGTCGACAGGGCTGCGAGAAAAACTGTTTTTT. Residues: CASSMGSTGLREKLFF. Full variable domain (remainder filled in from reference TRBV19 and TRBJ1-4): DGGITQSPKYLFRKEGQNVTLSCEQNLNHDAMYWYRQDPGQGLRLIYYSQIVNDFQKGDIAEGYSVSREKKESFPLTVTSAQKNPTAFYLCASSMGSTGLREKLFFGSGTQLSVL.

The chain recombines TRBV9 with TRBJ1-2, with D maybe TRBD1 (6 bases). The CDR3 length is 14 residues. V was shortened by 3 bases and J by 2 bases, with 11 bases between the two germline ends. Germline CDR1 SGDLS, CDR2 YYNGEE. The CDR3 region is CASSEAGQNYGYTF. The CDR3 region has the DNA TGTGCCAGCAGCGAAGCGGGACAAAACTATGGCTACACCTTC.